The clone carrying this TCR beta chain was detected many times. Antigen: not known. The germline gives CDR1 SGHRS, CDR2 YFSETQ. V lost 0 bases, J lost 4 bases, and 10 bases lay in between. The CDR3 covers 14 residues. This entry belongs to a study of neurological immune-mediated disorders. Overall study results and limits: Subjects shared no identical expanded-clone CDR3 amino acid sequences, suggesting private TCR-beta repertoires in all groups. Multiple sclerosis was found to have the least TCR clonal expansion, below healthy controls, and HTLV-1-associated myelopathy the most.

Described time point: technical triplicate 2. A single run covered 15-18 subjects with over 190 million TCR-beta sequences. TCRdb re-called the 5' RACE reads through MiXCR, storing one row per CDR3 protein. The sample consists of 31,000 or so distinct CDR3 sequences, 10% to 15% of them appearing once. The sample taken for sequencing was CD4+ T cells from blood. The TCR sequence derives from a female donor with HTLV-1-associated myelopathy (HAM/TSP). V gene TRBV5-1 combines with J gene TRBJ1-2; weak D call: TRBD1 (5 bases). CDR3 amino acids: CASSLERQFYGYTF. The CDR3 DNA reads as TGCGCCAGCAGCTTGGAAAGACAGTTCTATGGCTACACCTTC. Full variable domain (remainder filled in from reference TRBV5-1 and TRBJ1-2): KAGVTQTPRYLIKTRGQQVTLSCSPISGHRSVSWYQQTPGQGLQFLFEYFSETQRNKGNFPGRFSGRQFSNSRSEMNVSTLELGDSALYLCASSLERQFYGYTFGSGTRLTVV.